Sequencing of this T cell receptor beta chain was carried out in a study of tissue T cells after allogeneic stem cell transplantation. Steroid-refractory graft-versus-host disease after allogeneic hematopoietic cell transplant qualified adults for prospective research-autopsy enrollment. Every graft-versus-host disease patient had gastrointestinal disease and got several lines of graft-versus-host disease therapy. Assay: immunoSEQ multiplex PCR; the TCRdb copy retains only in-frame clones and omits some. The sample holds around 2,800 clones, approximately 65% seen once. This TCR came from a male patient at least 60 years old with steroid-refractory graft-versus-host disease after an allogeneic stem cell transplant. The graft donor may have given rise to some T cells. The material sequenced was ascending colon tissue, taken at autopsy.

CDR3 amino acids: CASSQVLRGSTDTQYF. CDR3 coding DNA: TGCGCCAGCAGCCAAGTTTTGCGGGGGAGCACAGATACGCAGTATTTT. The chain uses TRBV4-1 and TRBJ2-3; 7 nucleotides align to TRBD2. V gave up 1 base and J gave up 0 bases; unmatched junction bases: 4. Germline V gives CDR1 MGHRA, CDR2 YSYEKL. This CDR3 is 16 amino acids long.